What follows are 30 T cell receptor beta chains derived from one specimen sequenced in a study of Ad26.COV2.S vaccination and SARS-CoV-2 variants. This table comes from immunoSEQ multiplex PCR, and its TCRdb copy is limited to in-frame clones, with some not included. The table has fewer than 55,000 clones, roughly four fifths seen once; the top ten hold roughly 45%. The sample consisted of peripheral blood, taken after recovery from COVID-19. These receptors were obtained from a human donor who had recovered from COVID-19.

This chain links TRBV14 with TRBJ2-1; D tentatively fits TRBD1 or TRBD2 (5 bases each). V was trimmed by 0 bases and J by 8 bases, leaving 20 bases between them. The CDR3 contains 17 residues. Per germline, CDR1 SGHDN and CDR2 FVKESK. The CDR3 reads CASSQDLRPWGSDEQFF. The CDR3 nucleotides read TGTGCCAGCAGCCAAGATCTAAGACCCTGGGGGAGCGATGAGCAGTTCTTC.

This clone was found a few times. The rearrangement joins TRBV5-1 to TRBJ1-1; 8 bases are shared with TRBD1. The germline CDR1 and CDR2 sequences are SGHRS and YFSETQ. V lost 0 bases and J lost 4; bases outside the gene matches: 5. The CDR3 length is 15 residues. CDR3 in DNA: TGCGCCAGCAGCTTGGGCCCAACAGGGGGCACTGAAGCTTTCTTT. This sequence encodes CASSLGPTGGTEAFF. Using reference TRBV5-1 and TRBJ1-1 for the parts outside the CDR3, the full variable domain is KAGVTQTPRYLIKTRGQQVTLSCSPISGHRSVSWYQQTPGQGLQFLFEYFSETQRNKGNFPGRFSGRQFSNSRSEMNVSTLELGDSALYLCASSLGPTGGTEAFFGQGTRLTVV.

The chain recombines TRBV7-9 with TRBJ2-7, with D possibly being TRBD1 or TRBD2 (5 bases each). V was shortened by 0 bases and J by 8 bases, with 11 bases between the two germline ends. Looked up from germline, CDR1 is SEHNR and CDR2 is FQNEAQ (reference sequence). This CDR3 comprises 13 residues. The CDR3 DNA sequence: TGTGCCAGCAGCTTAGCCGCCTGGGACCAGCAGTACTTC. Encoded protein: CASSLAAWDQQYF. The variable domain in full, completed from reference TRBV7-9 and TRBJ2-7, reads DTGVSQNPRHKITKRGQNVTFRCDPISEHNRLYWYRQTLGQGPEFLTYFQNEAQLEKSRLLSDRFSAERPKGSFSTLEIQRTEQGDSAMYLCASSLAAWDQQYFGPGTRLTVT.

This clone was observed a single time. This rearrangement joins TRBV6-5 to TRBJ1-3; D is undetermined. This CDR3 has 14 residues. Germline V gives CDR1 MNHEY, CDR2 SVGAGI. Between the trimmed V and J ends, which lost 7 bases and 0 bases, there was a span of 10 bases. CDR3 in amino acids: CASTPRYSGNTIYF. In nucleotides, the CDR3 is TGTGCCAGCACCCCGAGATACTCTGGAAACACCATATATTTT.

The V call is TRBV11-2, the J call TRBJ2-7, with D maybe TRBD2 (6 bases). Germline CDR1 and CDR2: SGHAT and FQNNGV. Trimming took 5 bases from V and 3 from J, leaving 14 bases between them. This CDR3 contains 14 residues. This chain's CDR3 is CASSPPGLFYEQYF. The CDR3 DNA reads as TGTGCCAGCAGCCCCCCGGGACTTTTCTACGAGCAGTACTTC.

The rearrangement joins TRBV12-5 to TRBJ1-1; TRBD1 aligns across 11 bases. Germline CDR1 reads LGHNT; CDR2 reads FRNRAP. V lost 8 bases, J lost 0 bases, and 8 bases stayed unmatched. CDR3 length: 16 amino acids. CDR3 coding DNA: TGTGCTAGTTCCTCACGGACAGGGGGCTTGAACACTGAAGCTTTCTTT. The encoded protein is CASSSRTGGLNTEAFF. Full variable domain (rest looked up from reference TRBV12-5 and TRBJ1-1): DARVTQTPRHKVTEMGQEVTMRCQPILGHNTVFWYRQTMMQGLELLAYFRNRAPLDDSGMPKDRFSAEMPDATLATLKIQPSEPRDSAVYFCASSSRTGGLNTEAFFGQGTRLTVV.

This rearrangement joins TRBV6-5 to TRBJ2-5, with 7 bases lining up with TRBD2. Per the germline V gene, CDR1 is MNHEY and CDR2 is SVGAGI. The CDR3 sequence is 14 residues long. J gave up 1 base and V 8 bases, and 7 bases lay outside the gene matches. DNA of the CDR3: TGTGCCAGCGGGAGGGGAGGGTCCCAAGAGACCCAGTACTTC. Translated: CASGRGGSQETQYF.

The J gene is TRBJ1-5, the V gene TRBV2; 9 nucleotides line up with TRBD1. The ends lost 3 bases at V and 2 bases at J; junction bases unmatched: 2. CDR3 length equals 15 residues. Germline V gives CDR1 SNHLY, CDR2 FYNNEI. As DNA, the CDR3 is TGTGCCAGCAGTGAGGACAGGGGTGGCAATCAGCCCCAGCATTTT. Translated: CASSEDRGGNQPQHF.

CDR3 in DNA: TGTGCCAGCAGTCGAGGGGAGACTGAAGCTTTCTTT. It is translated as CASSRGETEAFF. The chain couples TRBV5-6 to TRBJ1-1; maybe TRBD1 (5 bases). CDR3 size: 12 residues. The germline V gene has CDR1 SGHDT and CDR2 YYEEEE. V was clipped by 5 bases and J by 5 bases, with 10 bases between them. The whole variable domain, filled in from reference TRBV5-6 and TRBJ1-1, reads DAGVTQSPTHLIKTRGQQVTLRCSPKSGHDTVSWYQQALGQGPQFIFQYYEEEERQRGNFPDRFSGHQFPNYSSELNVNALLLGDSALYLCASSRGETEAFFGQGTRLTVV.

The J gene is TRBJ2-3, the V gene TRBV5-1, with no clear D. The CDR3 contains 14 residues. V was pared by 4 bases and J by 4 bases, with 13 bases between. Germline V gene lookup returns CDR1 SGHRS and CDR2 YFSETQ. The CDR3, as DNA: TGCGCCAGCAGCCTCGTCCCCCAGGCAGATACGCAGTATTTT. This encodes CASSLVPQADTQYF.

V usage is TRBV7-8 and J usage is TRBJ2-3; 9 bases align to TRBD1. CDR1 and CDR2 from the germline V gene are SGHVS and FQNEAQ. The ends lost 5 bases at V and 5 bases at J; junction bases unmatched: 5. The CDR3 consists of 14 residues. In DNA, the CDR3 is TGTGCCAGCAGCCCCGGACAGGGGCTAGATACGCAGTATTTT. Amino acid sequence: CASSPGQGLDTQYF.

This chain links TRBV6-5 with TRBJ2-1; TRBD2 matches at 8 bases. V lost 7 bases and J lost 8; bases outside the gene matches: 7. The germline V gene has CDR1 MNHEY and CDR2 SVGAGI. The CDR3 extends over 13 amino acids. The CDR3 DNA reads as TGTGCCAGCACCCGAGCGGGGGCGCATGAGCAGTTCTTC. Encoded protein: CASTRAGAHEQFF.

The rearrangement joins TRBV11-2 to TRBJ2-2; 9 positions agree with TRBD1. Germline loops: CDR1 SGHAT, CDR2 FQNNGV. Unmatched junction bases numbered 10, after V lost 4 bases and J lost 7 bases. The CDR3 runs 16 residues. For the CDR3, the DNA is TGTGCCAGCAGCTCACCTCGGGGACAGGGACGCGGGGAGCTGTTTTTT. It is translated as CASSSPRGQGRGELFF.

The gene calls are TRBV5-1 and TRBJ1-3; D is perhaps TRBD1 (5 bases). V lost 0 bases to trimming and J lost 0 bases, with 10 bases between them. Germline CDR1 is SGHRS and CDR2 is YFSETQ. The CDR3 has 16 residues. DNA for the CDR3: TGCGCCAGCAGCTTGGGTCCAGACAGCTCTGGAAACACCATATATTTT. Translation: CASSLGPDSSGNTIYF.

V gene TRBV7-7 combines with J gene TRBJ2-2, with 8 bases that match TRBD1. The germline V gene encodes CDR1 SSHAT and CDR2 FNYEAQ (reference sequence). This CDR3 comprises 17 residues. J was trimmed by 2 bases and V by 2 bases; bases with no gene match: 7. CDR3 DNA sequence: TGTGCCAGCAGCTTACTCGGGGGACAGGCCAACACCGGGGAGCTGTTTTTT. Amino acids: CASSLLGGQANTGELFF. Filled out from reference TRBV7-7 and TRBJ2-2, the complete variable domain reads GAGVSQSPRYKVTKRGQDVTLRCDPISSHATLYWYQQALGQGPEFLTYFNYEAQPDKSGLPSDRFSAERPEGSISTLTIQRTEQRDSAMYRCASSLLGGQANTGELFFGEGSRLTVL.

The rearrangement joins TRBV7-8 to TRBJ2-1; TRBD2 matches 8 bases. With V trimmed by 4 bases and J by 13 bases, 15 bases remained unmatched. This CDR3 has 15 amino acids. CDR1 is SGHVS and CDR2 is FQNEAQ in the germline V gene. Written as DNA, the CDR3 is TGTGCCAGCAGCTCCGTCGGGGCGGGGGGAACCACACAGTTCTTC. Translating gives CASSSVGAGGTTQFF.

The chain employs TRBV7-2 and TRBJ2-3; D is perhaps TRBD2 (6 bases). The CDR3 spans 18 residues. Germline-derived CDR1 and CDR2 are SGHTA and FQGNSA. V was trimmed by 2 bases and J by 2 bases, leaving 20 bases between them. In DNA form, the CDR3 reads TGTGCCAGCAGCTTACGGGGGTGGACCAGACAGTCCACAGATACGCAGTATTTT. Its translation: CASSLRGWTRQSTDTQYF. The full variable domain, its missing parts supplied by reference TRBV7-2 and TRBJ2-3, is GAGVSQSPSNKVTEKGKDVELRCDPISGHTALYWYRQSLGQGLEFLIYFQGNSAPDKSGLPSDRFSAERTGGSVSTLTIQRTQQEDSAVYLCASSLRGWTRQSTDTQYFGPGTRLTVL.

The chain employs TRBV5-8 and TRBJ2-3; D might be TRBD2 (6 bases). The CDR3 totals 17 residues. Per the germline V gene, CDR1 is SGHTS and CDR2 is YDEGEE. Trimming pared 2 bases from V and 6 bases from J, leaving 22 bases between. Here the CDR3 reads CASSFQGGTLRGDTQYF. Here the CDR3 DNA reads TGTGCCAGCAGCTTCCAGGGCGGGACTTTGAGGGGCGATACGCAGTATTTT.

V is TRBV5-1 and J is TRBJ2-5; possibly TRBD2 for D (6 bases). The CDR3 is 13 amino acids. The germline V gene encodes CDR1 SGHRS and CDR2 YFSETQ. Trimming pared 4 bases from V and 10 bases from J, leaving 17 bases between. The CDR3 DNA reads as TGCGCCAGCAGCCCCGGGACTGCTCTGGGCCAGTACTTC. It specifies CASSPGTALGQYF.

The chain has TRBV20-1 and TRBJ2-2; the D is unclear. V shed 3 bases and J shed 0 bases, with 11 bases lying between them. Germline CDR1 is DFQATT and CDR2 is SNEGSKA (reference sequence). This CDR3 contains 15 residues. Here the CDR3 DNA reads TGCAGTGCTAGTGCTGGCGGATCGAACACCGGGGAGCTGTTTTTT. This gives the protein CSASAGGSNTGELFF.

This clone has a single count. The CDR3 sequence is CASSAHPEGGYTF. Written as DNA, the CDR3 is TGCGCCAGCAGCGCCCACCCAGAAGGTGGCTACACCTTC. This rearrangement joins TRBV5-1 to TRBJ1-2; D unresolved. This CDR3 contains 13 residues. Per germline, CDR1 SGHRS and CDR2 YFSETQ. V was clipped by 4 bases and J by 7 bases, with 14 bases between them.

The V call is TRBV2, the J call TRBJ2-1; D might be TRBD2 (6 bases). Germline V lookup: CDR1 SNHLY, CDR2 FYNNEI. The ends were cut back, 8 bases at V and 1 base at J, with 12 bases in the middle. The CDR3 is 14 amino acids. The CDR3 is CASLTAGSYNEQFF. The CDR3 region has the DNA TGTGCCAGCCTTACGGCGGGATCCTACAATGAGCAGTTCTTC.

V gene TRBV5-1 combines with J gene TRBJ2-2; 7 bases fit TRBD1. The V and J ends lost 4 bases and 1 base, in that order; junction bases with no gene match: 4. Germline assignment: CDR1 SGHRS and CDR2 YFSETQ. The CDR3 sequence is 15 residues long. In nucleotides, the CDR3 is TGCGCCAGCAGCAAGACAGGGAGGAACACCGGGGAGCTGTTTTTT. Encoded protein: CASSKTGRNTGELFF.

The V and J genes are TRBV2 and TRBJ2-7, with 7 bases that match TRBD2. The junction had 18 bases not matched to a gene; V was cut back by 5 bases and J by 2 bases. This CDR3 comprises 18 residues. Germline-derived CDR1 and CDR2 are SNHLY and FYNNEI. The CDR3 DNA is TGTGCCAGCAGTTTGGCTCCGGCGGCTAGCGGTCCCCCCTACGAGCAGTACTTC. Amino acid sequence: CASSLAPAASGPPYEQYF.

The chain uses TRBV6-4 and TRBJ2-5, with D perhaps matching TRBD1 (5 bases). CDR1 and CDR2 (germline): MRHNA, SNTAGT. The CDR3 runs to 14 residues. The V gene lost 8 bases and the J gene lost 0 bases, with 13 bases spanning the gap. CDR3 DNA: TGTGCCAGCCCAGACAGAACGTACCAAGAGACCCAGTACTTC. It codes for CASPDRTYQETQYF.

V is TRBV5-1 and J is TRBJ2-7; 7 bases are a match to TRBD2. This CDR3 comprises 15 residues. Germline loops: CDR1 SGHRS, CDR2 YFSETQ. V lost 0 bases to trimming and J lost 4 bases; unmatched junction nucleotides: 7. CDR3 residues: CASSLVVGEGYEQYF. Here the CDR3 DNA reads TGCGCCAGCAGCTTGGTCGTCGGGGAGGGGTACGAGCAGTACTTC.

V usage is TRBV6-2 or TRBV6-3 and J usage is TRBJ1-5; the D is unclear. Trimming took 3 bases from V and 5 from J, leaving 8 bases between them. CDR3 length equals 13 residues. Per the germline V gene, CDR1 is MNHEY and CDR2 is SVGEGT. This CDR3 reads CASSYRQDQPQHF. CDR3 coding DNA: TGTGCCAGCAGTTATCGGCAGGATCAGCCCCAGCATTTT.

This chain connects TRBV28 to TRBJ1-2; tentative D call: TRBD1 (5 bases). The CDR3 covers 15 residues. Germline CDR1 is MDHEN and CDR2 is SYDVKM. The V end lost 6 bases, the J end lost 8 bases, and 22 bases lay between the germline ends. The CDR3 sequence: CASRTTGTPVGGYTF. The CDR3 coding sequence is TGTGCCAGCAGAACGACCGGGACCCCTGTCGGGGGCTACACCTTC.

The chain joins TRBV7-9 to TRBJ1-6; D unresolved. V dropped 1 base and J dropped 7 bases, with 5 bases sitting between them. The CDR3 runs 13 residues. Germline CDR1 and CDR2: SEHNR and FQNEAQ (reference sequence). The CDR3 sequence: CASSLGGNSPLHF. CDR3 coding DNA: TGTGCCAGCAGCTTAGGCGGGAATTCACCCCTCCACTTT.

This chain uses TRBV7-9 with TRBJ2-5; perhaps TRBD1 as D (6 bases). Trimming left V 8 bases short and J 5 bases short, with 12 bases between. The germline CDR1 and CDR2 sequences are SEHNR and FQNEAQ (reference sequence). The CDR3 is 12 amino acids. DNA of the CDR3: TGTGCCAGCTTCAGGGGTGGGGAGACCCAGTACTTC. Its translation is CASFRGGETQYF.